This TCR beta chain comes out of a study of T cells expressing NK-cell markers. Overall study context: It was from sorted CD3+CD56+NKG2C+, CD3+CD56+NKG2C- and CD3+CD56-NKG2C+ T cells that TCR beta repertoires came. Study-level findings and limits: The dominant NKG2C+ clonotypes represented roughly 1.0-7.5% of CD8+ T cells in 6 or 7 donors. A handful of donors' CD3+CD56-NKG2C+ cells were dominated by the same clonotypes.

5'RACE template switching built TCR beta cDNA with unique molecular identifiers. TCRdb reprocessed the 5' RACE reads and keeps a single row for each CDR3 protein, giving no DNA. The record lists under 500,000 distinct CDR3 sequences, of which the ten most abundant hold more than 7%. The CDR3 runs 13 residues. Germline V CDR1 and CDR2: GTSNPN, SVGIG (reference sequence). Worth noting for this clonotype: Its specificity is not known.

Sequenced material: blood T cells: a sorted CD56 or NKG2C T cell subset, CD4+ or CD8+ T cells, or bulk PBMC T cells (not recorded which). This sequence joins TRBV30 and TRBJ2-1. This clonotype was obtained from a woman aged 18 to 75 in good health. The CDR3 is CAWAGSSYNEQFF.